This T cell receptor beta chain is from a study of cytomegalovirus exposure and HLA in healthy donors. V was shortened by 6 bases and J by 1 base, with 7 bases between the two germline ends. CDR3 length equals 11 residues. Per germline, CDR1 SQVTM and CDR2 ANQGSEA. Study observations and caveats: For most TCR beta V segments, an earlier analysis put the productive rate at about 87% or about 30% of the time. Researchers reported in a later analysis that a missense DCLRE1C variant was tied to TCR beta V- and J-gene trimming. In a later analysis, across HLA loci, associated TCR counts were highest for DRB1, lowest for HLA-C. Among TCR beta chains of equal frequency, HLA-associated ones were more clonally expanded in a later analysis.

It was with 60 Vbeta and 13 Jbeta primers that the PCR ran. Using immunoSEQ multiplex PCR, the repertoire was profiled, and TCRdb retains in-frame clones only, with some absent. The sample lists some 90,000 clones, around 78% occurring once. As for this clone: Its cognate antigen is unknown.

The sequence was collected from a man in his thirties or forties in good health and CMV-seronegative. The chain combines TRBV29-1 with TRBJ2-7; no definite D call. Sequencing input: PBMCs. Here the CDR3 DNA reads TGCAGCGTCCTAAATTCCTACGAGCAGTACTTC. This encodes CSVLNSYEQYF.